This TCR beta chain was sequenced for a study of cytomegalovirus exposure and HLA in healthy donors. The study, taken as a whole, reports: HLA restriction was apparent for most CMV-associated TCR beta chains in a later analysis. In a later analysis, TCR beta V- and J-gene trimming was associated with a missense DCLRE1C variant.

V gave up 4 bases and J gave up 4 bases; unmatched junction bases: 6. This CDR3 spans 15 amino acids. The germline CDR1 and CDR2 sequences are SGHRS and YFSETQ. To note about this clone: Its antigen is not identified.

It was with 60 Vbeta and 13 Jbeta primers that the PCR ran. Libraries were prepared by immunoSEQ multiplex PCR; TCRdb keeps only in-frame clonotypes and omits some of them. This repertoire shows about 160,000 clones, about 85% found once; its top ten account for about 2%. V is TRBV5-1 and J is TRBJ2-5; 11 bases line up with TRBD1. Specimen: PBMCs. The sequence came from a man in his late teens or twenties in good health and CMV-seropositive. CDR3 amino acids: CASSPGTGGVETQYF. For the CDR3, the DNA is TGCGCCAGCAGCCCAGGGACAGGGGGGGTAGAGACCCAGTACTTC.